This T cell receptor beta chain is drawn from a study of pediatric ulcerative colitis. Study results and caveats: Acute severe colitis showed lower rectal diversity from clonal expansions. Ulcerative colitis patients shared more blood-rectal clones than controls.

Sequencing was at survey level. TCRdb's copy holds only in-frame clones and misses some; the assay was immunoSEQ multiplex PCR. The sample yields about 35,000 clones, 80% to 90% seen once. Trimming pared 6 bases from V and 2 bases from J, leaving 9 bases between. Per the germline V gene, CDR1 is SNHLY and CDR2 is FYNNEI. The CDR3 runs 13 residues. Regarding this clone: Its antigen remains unknown.

Rectal tissue came from one to two pinch biopsies taken at colonoscopy. No immunosuppressive drugs were given to ulcerative colitis patients before diagnostic colonoscopy. The chain carries TRBV2 and TRBJ2-3; possible D gene TRBD2, 6 bases. The clonotype was recovered from a boy younger than 18 with mild ulcerative colitis. The sequencing input was gut tissue. The CDR3 DNA reads as TGTGCCAGCAGGGAACTAGCCACAGATACGCAGTATTTT. This codes for CASRELATDTQYF.